This record concerns one T cell receptor (beta chain) sequence. This CDR3 has 16 amino acids. CDR1 is SGHAT, CDR2 FQNNGV, per germline. Losses at the gene ends were 0 bases for V and 5 bases for J; bases not matched to a gene: 6. Authors' methods: Amplification from reference gene primers served as the basis for estimated nucleated cell counts. Repertoires were generated with immunoSEQ multiplex PCR, while TCRdb's copy carries only in-frame clones and drops some. Clonal size and the V and J genes are those of that table, whereas D and trimming came from the DNA. The table records approximately 290,000 clones, approximately 85% of them present only once. This specimen comes from a study of blood T cell repertoires in COVID-19. About the research overall: PBMCs, B-cell-depleted T cells, or T cells provided the cDNA or gDNA that made up the material.

The receptor was derived from a human donor with COVID-19, enrolled during active disease. The donor label of this sample is uncertain. The chain joins TRBV11-2 to TRBJ2-5, with TRBD2 matching over 10 bases. The specimen sequenced was peripheral blood. CDR3 DNA sequence: TGTGCCAGCAGCTTAGATCCTAGCGGGAGTATTGAGACCCAGTACTTC. Amino acid sequence: CASSLDPSGSIETQYF.